This entry concerns a single TCR beta chain. The antigen is not known. The sample's time point: newly diagnosed GD, antithyroid drugs for less than 3 months. The TCR library was prepared using RNA isolated from PBMCs. Researchers made TCR beta libraries by using iRepertoire HTBI primers and running Arm-PCR on CDR3 regions. In the source study's methods: Gene usage covered 62 TRBV and 13 to 15 TRBJ segments. TCRdb passed the multiplex PCR reads through MiXCR, listing each CDR3 protein once. None of the V and J calls come from the authors' own analysis; TCRdb made them. The sample consists of 400,000 to 500,000 distinct CDR3 sequences, 14% to 15% of them appearing once. This record comes from a study of regulatory T cells in long-lasting Graves disease. Points from the study as a whole: It is possible that accuracy was reduced by the small size of the sample.

This CDR3 has 18 amino acids. From germline, CDR1 is SGHRS and CDR2 YFSETQ. The junction had 14 bases not matched to a gene; V was cut back by 3 bases and J by 6 bases. The data also belong to a second study, concerning T cells in Graves' hyperthyroidism and ophthalmopathy. In that study: The TCR CDR3 first-round RT-PCR relied on the HTBI primer set.

The sequence was obtained from a woman aged 40 to 55 with Graves disease. The sequencing used peripheral blood mononuclear cells (PBMCs), collected at new diagnosis, from a patient treated with antithyroid drugs. The chain couples TRBV5-1 to TRBJ2-7; TRBD2 matches 14 bases. CDR3: CASSWDGLAGGSRGEQYF. CDR3 sequence (DNA): TGCGCCAGCAGCTGGGACGGACTAGCGGGAGGATCCAGGGGCGAGCAGTACTTC.